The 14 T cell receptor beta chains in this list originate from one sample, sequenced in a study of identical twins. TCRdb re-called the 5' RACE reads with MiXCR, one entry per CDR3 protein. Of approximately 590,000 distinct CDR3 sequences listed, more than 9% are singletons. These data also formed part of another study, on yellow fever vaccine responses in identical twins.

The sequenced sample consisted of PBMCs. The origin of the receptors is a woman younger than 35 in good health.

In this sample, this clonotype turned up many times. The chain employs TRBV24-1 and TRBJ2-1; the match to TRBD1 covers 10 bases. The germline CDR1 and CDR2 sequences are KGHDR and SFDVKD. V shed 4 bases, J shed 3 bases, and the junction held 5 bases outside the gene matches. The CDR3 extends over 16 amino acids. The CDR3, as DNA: TGTGCCACCAGTGACCCGACAGGGGGCATCTACAATGAGCAGTTCTTC. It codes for CATSDPTGGIYNEQFF.

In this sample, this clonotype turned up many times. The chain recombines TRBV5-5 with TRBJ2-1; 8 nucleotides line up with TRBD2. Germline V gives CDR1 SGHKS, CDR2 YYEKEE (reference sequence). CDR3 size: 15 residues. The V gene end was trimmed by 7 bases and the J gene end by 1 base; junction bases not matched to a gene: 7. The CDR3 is CASGPGLASYNEQFF. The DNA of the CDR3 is TGTGCCAGCGGCCCTGGACTAGCATCCTACAATGAGCAGTTCTTC.

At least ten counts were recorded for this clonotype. The CDR3 DNA follows: TGTGCCATCAGGGAGGGAGGATCGGGCATTTCCCGAGATACGCAGTATTTT. Its translation is CAIREGGSGISRDTQYF. The rearrangement uses TRBV10-3 and TRBJ2-3, with a weak D call TRBD2 (6 bases). Germline loops: CDR1 ENHRY, CDR2 SYGVKD. Trimming took off 6 bases at V and 5 bases at J, with 24 bases between the two ends. The CDR3 runs to 17 residues.

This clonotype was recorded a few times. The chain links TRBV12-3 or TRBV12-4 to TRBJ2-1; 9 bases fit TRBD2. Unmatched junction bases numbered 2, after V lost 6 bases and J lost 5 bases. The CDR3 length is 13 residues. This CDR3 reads CASRGGGDNEQFF. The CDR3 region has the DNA TGTGCCAGCAGGGGCGGGGGGGACAATGAGCAGTTCTTC.

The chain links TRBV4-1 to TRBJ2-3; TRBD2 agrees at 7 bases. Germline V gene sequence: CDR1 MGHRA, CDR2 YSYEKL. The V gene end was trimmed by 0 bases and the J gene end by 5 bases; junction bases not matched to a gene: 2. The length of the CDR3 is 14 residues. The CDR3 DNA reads TGCGCCAGCAGCCAAGAGAGCGGGAAAGATACGCAGTATTTT. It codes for CASSQESGKDTQYF.

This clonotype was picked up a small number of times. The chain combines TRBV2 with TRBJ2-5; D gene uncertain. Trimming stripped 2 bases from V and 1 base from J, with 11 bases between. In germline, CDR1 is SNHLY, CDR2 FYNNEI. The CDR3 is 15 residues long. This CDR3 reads CASSELSTVQETQYF. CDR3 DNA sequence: TGTGCCAGCAGTGAACTTAGTACAGTCCAAGAGACCCAGTACTTC. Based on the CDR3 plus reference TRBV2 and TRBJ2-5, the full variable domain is EPEVTQTPSHQVTQMGQEVILRCVPISNHLYFYWYRQILGQKVEFLVSFYNNEISEKSEIFDDQFSVERPDGSNFTLKIRSTKLEDSAMYFCASSELSTVQETQYFGPGTRLLVL.

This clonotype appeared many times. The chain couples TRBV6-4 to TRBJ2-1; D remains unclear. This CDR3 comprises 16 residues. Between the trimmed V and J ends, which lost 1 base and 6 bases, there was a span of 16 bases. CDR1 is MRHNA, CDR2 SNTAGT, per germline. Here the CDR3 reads CASSDFGQKDVNEQFF. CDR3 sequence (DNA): TGTGCCAGCAGTGACTTCGGGCAGAAAGATGTCAATGAGCAGTTCTTC.

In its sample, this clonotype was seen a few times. The CDR3 spells CASNLLAGVGNEQFF. In DNA, the CDR3 is TGTGCCAGCAACTTACTAGCGGGAGTAGGTAATGAGCAGTTCTTC. V is TRBV6-2 or TRBV6-3 and J is TRBJ2-1, with 11 bases lining up with TRBD2. Germline CDR1 MNHEY, CDR2 SVGEGT. The trim removed 7 bases at V and 7 bases at J, leaving 9 bases unmatched. This CDR3 has 15 residues.

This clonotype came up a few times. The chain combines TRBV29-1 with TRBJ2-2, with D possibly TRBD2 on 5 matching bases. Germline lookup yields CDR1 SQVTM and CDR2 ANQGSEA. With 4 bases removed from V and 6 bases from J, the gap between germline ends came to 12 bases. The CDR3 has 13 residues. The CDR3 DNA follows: TGCAGCGTTGGAGGGAGTGGGTCCGGGGAGCTGTTTTTT. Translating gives CSVGGSGSGELFF.

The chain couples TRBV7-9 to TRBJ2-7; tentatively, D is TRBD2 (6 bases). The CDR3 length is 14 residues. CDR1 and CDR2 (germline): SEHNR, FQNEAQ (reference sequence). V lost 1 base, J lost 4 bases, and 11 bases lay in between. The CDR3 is CASSLERDSYEQYF. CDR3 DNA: TGTGCCAGCAGCTTAGAAAGGGACTCTTACGAGCAGTACTTC.

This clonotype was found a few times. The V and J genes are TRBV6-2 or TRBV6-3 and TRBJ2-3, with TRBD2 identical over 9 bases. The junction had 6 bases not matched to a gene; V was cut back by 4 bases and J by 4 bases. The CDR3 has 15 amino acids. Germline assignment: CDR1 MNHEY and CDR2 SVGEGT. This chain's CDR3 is CASSFPREGSDTQYF. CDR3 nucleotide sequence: TGTGCCAGCAGTTTCCCGCGGGAGGGCTCAGATACGCAGTATTTT.

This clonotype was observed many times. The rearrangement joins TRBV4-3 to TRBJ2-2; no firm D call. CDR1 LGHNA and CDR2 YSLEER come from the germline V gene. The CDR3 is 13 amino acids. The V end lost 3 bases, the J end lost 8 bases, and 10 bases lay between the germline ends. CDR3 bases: TGCGCCAGCAGCCATGAGACTGCGGGGGAGCTGTTTTTT. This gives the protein CASSHETAGELFF.

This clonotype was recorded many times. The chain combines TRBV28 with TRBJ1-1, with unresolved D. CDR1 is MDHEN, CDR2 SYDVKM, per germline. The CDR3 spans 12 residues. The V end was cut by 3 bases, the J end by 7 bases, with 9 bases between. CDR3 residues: CASSFTVIEAFF. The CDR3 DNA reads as TGTGCCAGCAGTTTTACAGTTATTGAAGCTTTCTTT.

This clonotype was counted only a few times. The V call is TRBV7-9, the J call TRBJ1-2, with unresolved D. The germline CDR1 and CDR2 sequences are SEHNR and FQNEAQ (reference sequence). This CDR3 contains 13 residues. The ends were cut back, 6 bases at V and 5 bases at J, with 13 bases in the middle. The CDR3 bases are TGTGCCAGCAGTCCGCCCTGGCAGTATGGCTACACCTTC. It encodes CASSPPWQYGYTF.